This T cell receptor (beta chain) was obtained from a study of cytomegalovirus exposure and HLA in healthy donors. Whole-study context: The 130 or so validation repertoires, a later analysis reported, used the same platform as the 550 to 700 repertoires from the first cohort. Study results and caveats: Using the classifier, cytomegalovirus status was reportedly diagnosed with high specificity and sensitivity.

Repertoires were generated with immunoSEQ multiplex PCR, while TCRdb's copy carries only in-frame clones and drops some. The table records about 98,000 clones, around nine tenths of them present only once. Of note for this clone: The antigen is not known.

Per the germline V gene, CDR1 is LGHNA and CDR2 is YNFKEQ. V dropped 0 bases and J dropped 2; count of bases not matched to a gene: 7. CDR3 length: 19 amino acids. The chain joins TRBV4-2 to TRBJ2-3; 14 bases agree with TRBD2. Input material: PBMCs. This TCR was recovered from a woman aged 25 to 39 in good health and CMV-seronegative. CDR3 nucleotide sequence: TGTGCCAGCAGCCAAGAGTCTTCGGGACTAGCGGGGGACACAGATACGCAGTATTTT. Protein product: CASSQESSGLAGDTDTQYF.